The following is a TCR beta chain sequence with its context. The sample comes from a study of blood T cell repertoires in COVID-19. Study-level information: Sites in the United States, Italy and Spain provided acute and convalescent COVID-19 samples.

CDR3 length: 17 residues. Germline values: CDR1 LNHDA, CDR2 SQIVND (reference sequence). Trimming cost V 0 bases and J 6 bases, with 18 bases left between them. The authors' processing: Amplification with reference gene primers provided the estimates of nucleated cell counts. The protocol was immunoSEQ multiplex PCR, while the TCRdb copy is restricted to in-frame clones and leaves out a portion. The V and J calls and clone size are taken from that table; D and trimming were inferred from the DNA. The table records some 260,000 clones, nearly 90% of them present only once. This TCR was sampled from a human donor in a cohort sampled during active COVID-19. The genes are TRBV19 and TRBJ1-5; possible D gene TRBD1, 6 bases. The sequencing input was peripheral blood. The CDR3 nucleotides are TGTGCCAGTAGTATAGATCGGGGGGCATACCACGGTCAGCCCCAGCATTTT. As protein: CASSIDRGAYHGQPQHF.